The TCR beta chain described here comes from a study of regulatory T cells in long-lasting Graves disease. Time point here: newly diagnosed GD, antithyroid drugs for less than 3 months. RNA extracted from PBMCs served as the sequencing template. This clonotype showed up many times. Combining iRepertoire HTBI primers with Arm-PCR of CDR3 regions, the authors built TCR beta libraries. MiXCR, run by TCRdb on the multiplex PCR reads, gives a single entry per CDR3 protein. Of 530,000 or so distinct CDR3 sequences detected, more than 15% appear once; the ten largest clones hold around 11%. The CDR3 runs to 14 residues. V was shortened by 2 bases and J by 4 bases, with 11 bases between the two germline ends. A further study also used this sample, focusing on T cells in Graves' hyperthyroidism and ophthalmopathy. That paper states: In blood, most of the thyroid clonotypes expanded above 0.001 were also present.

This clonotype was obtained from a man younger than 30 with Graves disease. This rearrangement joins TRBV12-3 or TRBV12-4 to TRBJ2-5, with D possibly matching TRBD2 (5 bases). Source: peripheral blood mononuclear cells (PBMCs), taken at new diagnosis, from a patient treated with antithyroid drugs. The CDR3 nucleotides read TGTGCCAGCAGTTTAACTAGTTCTGTAGAGACCCAGTACTTC. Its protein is CASSLTSSVETQYF.